This entry concerns a single TCR beta chain. The antigen it binds to is not known. Base qualities are not recorded, but no much larger clone differs from it by a single base. This record belongs to a study of blood T cell repertoires in COVID-19 (dated by TCRdb to about 2020). Some background on the complete study: Collaborator samples came from the United States, Italy and Spain and covered acute and convalescent phases of COVID-19. The material from the prospective study consisted of cDNA or gDNA derived from T cells, B-cell-depleted T cells, or PBMCs. Deeply sampled blood TCRbeta repertoires from subjects exposed to, actively infected with, or recovered from COVID-19 were included in the dataset. The repertoires were made available in a free public database intended to serve as a resource for research on the immune response to SARS-CoV-2. The samples were drawn from two sources: the first 160 participants of the ongoing ImmuneRACE study, and over 950 subjects contributed by 6 global collaborators. The sample metadata nearly always contained a de-identified subject ID, COVID-19 status, age in years and sex. Where HLA class I and class II types were available, the types were taken from metadata supplied by the sample provider, not from assay-based typing.

Whole blood was collected in K2EDTA tubes by collaborating institutions according to the institutions' own protocols. For TCRbeta analysis, collaborator samples were shipped as frozen whole blood, as isolated PBMCs, or as DNA extracted from either sample type. What the study reported, not specific to this receptor: The amount of clinical and demographic metadata varied by source and participant and was provided uncurated.

TCRbeta CDR3 regions were amplified from genomic DNA using the immunoSEQ Assay, a bias-controlled multiplex PCR. Turning to the authors' computational methods: The number of nucleated cells in each sample was estimated by amplification of reference gene primers within the assay. To quantify the absolute abundance of each unique TCRbeta CDR3 rearrangement, sequence reads were collapsed and filtered. For each sample, productive Simpson clonality was calculated as the square root of Simpson's diversity index across productive rearrangements. TCRdb retrieved this table from immuneACCESS and kept in-frame rearrangements only. Not all clones are present; in checked studies, unresolved V genes account for under half, and no reason is known for the remainder. The V and J calls and the clone size are those of that table, but D and trimming were determined from the DNA. This sample has 150,000 to 200,000 clones in its table, and about 83% of those were observed once. Clones ranked in the top ten supply around 8.1% of the sample.

The V end gives up 2 bases and the J end 5 bases, leaving 4 bases in the junction not matched to a gene. CDR1 LGHNA and CDR2 YNFKEQ were looked up in the germline V gene. CDR3 length: 15 amino acids, cysteine to phenylalanine. Only the CDR3 part of the read is kept: 45 bases, read in frame from the first base. Sequenced material: peripheral blood. The receptor was isolated from a man in his sixties with acute or convalescent COVID-19. The rearrangement joined TRBV4-2 to TRBJ2-2; 8 nucleotides in the junction match TRBD1. In nucleotide form, the sequence is TGTGCCAGCAGCCAACCGGGACAGGCGACCGGGGAGCTGTTTTTT. It is translated as CASSQPGQATGELFF.